This T cell receptor beta chain is from a study of blood T cell repertoires in COVID-19. Study summary: Samples came from the United States, Italy and Spain, spanning acute and convalescent COVID-19. PBMCs, B-cell-depleted T cells, or T cells provided the cDNA or gDNA that made up the material.

As handled by the study authors: It was from reference gene primer amplification that nucleated cell counts were estimated. Generated by immunoSEQ multiplex PCR, the TCRdb table keeps only in-frame clones and is missing some. The V and J calls and clone size were taken over from that table, and D and trimming were inferred from the DNA. Of around 200,000 clones in the sample, around 84% were seen once. This TCR was recovered from a man aged 35 to 55 with active or convalescent COVID-19. The source material was peripheral blood.

The CDR3 bases are TGTGCCAGCAGCCCAAATTCAGATACGCAGTATTTT. It is translated as CASSPNSDTQYF. This chain connects TRBV7-3 to TRBJ2-3, with unresolved D. CDR1 is SGHTA and CDR2 is FQGTGA in the germline V gene. Trimming cost V 5 bases and J 4 bases, with 7 bases left between them. The CDR3 runs 12 residues.